This T cell receptor beta chain was profiled in a study of memory CD4+ T cells and cytomegalovirus serostatus. Assay: immunoSEQ multiplex PCR; the TCRdb copy retains only in-frame clones and omits some. In the table there are over 40,000 clones, around 79% of which are singletons. The sort gate was single viable CD3+CD4+CD8-CD45RO+ cells for memory CD4+ T cells. V was clipped by 5 bases and J by 2 bases; unmatched bases: 8. The CDR3 totals 15 residues. CDR1 MNHEY and CDR2 SMNVEV come from the germline V gene (reference sequence). The rearrangement links TRBV27 to TRBJ2-5; 7 positions agree with TRBD2. Sequences were obtained from memory CD4+ T cells from blood. The TCR sequence derives from an adult in good health and CMV-seronegative. Written as DNA, the CDR3 is TGTGCCAGCAGTGGGCTAGCGGAATCTCAAGAGACCCAGTACTTC. Protein: CASSGLAESQETQYF.